The rows below give T cell receptor beta chains drawn from one sample of a study of cytomegalovirus exposure and HLA in healthy donors. Sequenced by immunoSEQ multiplex PCR; TCRdb stores in-frame clones only, minus some. Of 110,000 to 150,000 clones listed, about 71% are singletons. Specimen: PBMCs. Receptors were obtained from a woman aged 55-69 years in good health and CMV-seropositive. Both conserved end residues are part of each CDR3. The order of the fields is J gene, V gene, clone size, D gene, CDR3 DNA, CDR3 protein. D genes are given only for firm matches. Part of the rows lack a size; the others show once, few, many or a class for expanded clones.

>TRBJ1-1|TRBV7-8|NA|TRBD1
TGTGCCAGCAGCTTGGGGGGGACAGGGGCCCGGGAAGCTTTCTTT
CASSLGGTGAREAFF
>TRBJ1-1|TRBV18|NA|TRBD1
TGTGCCAGCTCACCCGGACAGGGAAGGACTGAAGCTTTCTTT
CASSPGQGRTEAFF
>TRBJ1-1|TRBV6-5|NA|NA
TGTGCCAGCAGAGGGGGGGGGCGGACTGAAGCTTTCTTT
CASRGGGRTEAFF
>TRBJ1-5|TRBV5-6|NA|TRBD1
TGTGCCAGCAGCTTGGGGACAGGATACCAGCCCCAGCATTTT
CASSLGTGYQPQHF
>TRBJ1-6|TRBV29-1|few|NA
TGCAGCGTCAAATCTCCGGGTTCACCCCTCCACTTT
CSVKSPGSPLHF
>TRBJ1-1|TRBV5-4|few|TRBD1
TGTGCCAGCTCCCCATCCCGGGACAGGTGGGCCGAAGCTTTCTTT
CASSPSRDRWAEAFF
>TRBJ1-5|TRBV19|NA|NA
TGTGCCAGTAGCCCCAGTCAGGGGTTTCAGCCCCAGCATTTT
CASSPSQGFQPQHF
>TRBJ1-1|TRBV5-8|NA|NA
TGTGCCAGCAGCTTGGTTAGACAGAACACTGAAGCTTTCTTT
CASSLVRQNTEAFF
>TRBJ2-7|TRBV10-3|few|NA
TGTGCCATCAGTGGGCAGGGCGCCTACGAGCAGTACTTC
CAISGQGAYEQYF
>TRBJ2-5|TRBV7-6|medium-sized|TRBD2
TGTGCCAGCAGCTTAGAAGGGGCGGGGGGGAGAGAGACCCAGTACTTC
CASSLEGAGGRETQYF
>TRBJ2-7|TRBV5-4|NA|NA
TGTGCCAGCAGCTACAGTCCCTACGAGCAGTACTTC
CASSYSPYEQYF
>TRBJ2-2|TRBV7-9|NA|TRBD2
TGTGCCAGCAGGCTAGCGGGAGTCTCCACCGGGGAGCTGTTTTTT
CASRLAGVSTGELFF
>TRBJ2-7|TRBV27|NA|TRBD2
TGTGCCAGCAGTTTATTAGCGGGAGAAGGTTACGAGCAGTACTTC
CASSLLAGEGYEQYF
>TRBJ2-1|TRBV7-2|NA|NA
TGTGCTACCCGGGAATACCTTTCATCCTACAATGAGCAGTTCTTC
CATREYLSSYNEQFF
>TRBJ1-5|TRBV28|NA|NA
TGTGCCAGCTACCCTGGACAGTCCAATCAGCCCCAGCATTTT
CASYPGQSNQPQHF
>TRBJ2-1|TRBV6-5|NA|TRBD2
TGTGCCAGCAGTTACTCCGGGACTAGCGGGAGGGAGCAGTTCTTC
CASSYSGTSGREQFF
>TRBJ2-2|TRBV7-9|NA|TRBD1
TGTGCCAGCAGCACCCAGGGGGCCGGGGAGCTGTTTTTT
CASSTQGAGELFF
>TRBJ2-5|TRBV28|NA|NA
TGTGCCAGCAGAGGGGCGAAGGGTGGGGAGACCCAGTACTTC
CASRGAKGGETQYF
>TRBJ2-1|TRBV7-3|NA|NA
TGTGCCAGCAGCCTAATAACCGGGGGCTCCTACAATGAGCAGTTCTTC
CASSLITGGSYNEQFF
>TRBJ2-7|TRBV5-1|NA|TRBD2
TGCGCCAGCAGCCCTTCCGGGGTAAGCGGGGGTGCCTACGAGCAGTACTTC
CASSPSGVSGGAYEQYF
>TRBJ1-1|TRBV4-2|NA|TRBD1
TGTGCCAGCAGACGACAGGGGGCGAACACTGAAGCTTTCTTT
CASRRQGANTEAFF
>TRBJ1-1|TRBV5-6|few|NA
TGTGCCAGCAGAATCCAGGGAAACACTGAAGCTTTCTTT
CASRIQGNTEAFF
>TRBJ1-3|TRBV28|NA|TRBD1
TGTGCCAGCAGTTTGTCGGACAGGCCCTTGGGTGGAAACACCATATATTTT
CASSLSDRPLGGNTIYF
>TRBJ2-3|TRBV5-6|NA|TRBD1
TGTGCCAGCAGTCCGGGACAGGGGTCCACAGATACGCAGTATTTT
CASSPGQGSTDTQYF
>TRBJ2-2|TRBV7-9|NA|TRBD2
TGTGCCAGCAGCAGTAGCGGGAGGGCCGTCGGGGAGCTGTTTTTT
CASSSSGRAVGELFF
>TRBJ2-7|TRBV6-5|NA|TRBD1
TGTGCCAGCAGTCGCGGGACAGGGGTCCACGAGCAGTACTTC
CASSRGTGVHEQYF
>TRBJ1-1|TRBV7-9|NA|TRBD1
TGTGCCAGCAGCTTAGTGCAGGGGGCTTATACTGAAGCTTTCTTT
CASSLVQGAYTEAFF
>TRBJ2-7|TRBV13|NA|NA
TGTGCCAGCAGCTTAGCGGGACATCAGAGCTACGAGCAGTACTTC
CASSLAGHQSYEQYF
>TRBJ1-2|TRBV18|NA|NA
TGTGCCAGCTCACCCAAGATGCCGGGAGCGGATTATGGCTACACCTTC
CASSPKMPGADYGYTF
>TRBJ1-5|TRBV15|few|TRBD1
TGTGCCACCAGCACGGGACAGTATAGCAATCAGCCCCAGCATTTT
CATSTGQYSNQPQHF
>TRBJ1-2|TRBV6-1|NA|TRBD1
TGTGCCAGCAGTCGACAGGGGATCTATGGCTACACCTTC
CASSRQGIYGYTF
>TRBJ2-1|TRBV28|few|TRBD2
TGTGCCAGCAGTTCGTCCGGGACTACGGACTACAATGAGCAGTTCTTC
CASSSSGTTDYNEQFF
>TRBJ2-7|TRBV10-3|NA|NA
TGTGCCATCAGGCACACAACCTACGAGCAGTACTTC
CAIRHTTYEQYF
>TRBJ1-1|TRBV28|few|NA
TGTGCCAGCTTCCGGGGGGCGTACACTGAAGCTTTCTTT
CASFRGAYTEAFF
>TRBJ2-5|TRBV6-1|few|TRBD1
TGTGCCAGCAGGGCTACAGGGGGCGTCTCAGAGACCCAGTACTTC
CASRATGGVSETQYF
>TRBJ2-3|TRBV5-4|NA|TRBD2
TGTGCCAGCAGCTTGGTTAGCGGGAGAAGCGCAGATACGCAGTATTTT
CASSLVSGRSADTQYF
>TRBJ2-2|TRBV4-1|NA|NA
TGCGCCAGCTCCTTAGACAGCTCGAACACCGGGGAGCTGTTTTTT
CASSLDSSNTGELFF
>TRBJ1-1|TRBV30|NA|NA
TGTGCCTGGAGCGGAGATCACGGGGCTGAAGCTTTCTTT
CAWSGDHGAEAFF
>TRBJ1-5|TRBV15|NA|TRBD1
TGTGCCACCAGCAGGGACAGGGCCAATCAGCCCCAGCATTTT
CATSRDRANQPQHF
>TRBJ2-2|TRBV7-9|few|TRBD1
TGTGCCAGCAGCTATAGGTTGGGACAGGGCGCCGGGGAGCTGTTTTTT
CASSYRLGQGAGELFF
>TRBJ1-1|TRBV15|NA|NA
TGTGCCACCAGCAAAGGGGTTAACACTGAAGCTTTCTTT
CATSKGVNTEAFF
>TRBJ1-5|TRBV5-1|NA|NA
TGCGCCAGCAGCTTGGGACCGGGAAATTATCAGCCCCAGCATTTT
CASSLGPGNYQPQHF
>TRBJ2-1|TRBV5-4|NA|NA
TGTGCCAGCAGCTCCGGCACAGGGCGCTCCTACAATGAGCAGTTCTTC
CASSSGTGRSYNEQFF
>TRBJ1-4|TRBV4-1|NA|TRBD1
TGCGCCAGCAGCCAAGGACAGGGGATATTTGAAAAACTGTTTTTT
CASSQGQGIFEKLFF